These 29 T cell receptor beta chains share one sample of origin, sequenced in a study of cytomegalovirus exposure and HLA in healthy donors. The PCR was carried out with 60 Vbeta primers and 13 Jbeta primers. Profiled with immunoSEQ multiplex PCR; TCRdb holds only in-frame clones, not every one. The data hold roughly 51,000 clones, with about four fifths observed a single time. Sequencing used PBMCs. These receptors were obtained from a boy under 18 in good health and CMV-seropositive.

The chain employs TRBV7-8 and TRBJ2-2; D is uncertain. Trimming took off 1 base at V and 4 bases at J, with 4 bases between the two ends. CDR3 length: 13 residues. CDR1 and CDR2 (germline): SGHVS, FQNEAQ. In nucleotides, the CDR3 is TGTGCCAGCAGCTTAGGGAGCACCGGGGAGCTGTTTTTT. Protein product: CASSLGSTGELFF.

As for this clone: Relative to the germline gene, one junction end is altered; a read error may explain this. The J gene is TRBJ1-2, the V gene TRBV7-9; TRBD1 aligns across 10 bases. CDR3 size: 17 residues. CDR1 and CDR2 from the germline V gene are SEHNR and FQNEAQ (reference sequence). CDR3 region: CSSSSTGGFRVGYGYTF. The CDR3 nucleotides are TGTTCCAGCAGCTCGACAGGGGGCTTTCGAGTTGGCTATGGCTACACCTTC.

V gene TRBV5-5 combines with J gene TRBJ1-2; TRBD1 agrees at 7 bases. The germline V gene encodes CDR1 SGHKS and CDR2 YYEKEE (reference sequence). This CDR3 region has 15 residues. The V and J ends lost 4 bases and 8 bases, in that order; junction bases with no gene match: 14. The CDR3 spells CASSPLFDRVDGYTF. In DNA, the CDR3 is TGTGCCAGCAGCCCACTTTTTGACAGGGTCGACGGCTACACCTTC.

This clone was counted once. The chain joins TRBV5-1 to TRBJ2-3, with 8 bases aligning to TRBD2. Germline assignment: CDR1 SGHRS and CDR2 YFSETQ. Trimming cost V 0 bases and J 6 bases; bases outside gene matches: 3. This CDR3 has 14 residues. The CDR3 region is CASSLGTSMDTQYF. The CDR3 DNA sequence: TGCGCCAGCAGCTTGGGGACTAGCATGGATACGCAGTATTTT. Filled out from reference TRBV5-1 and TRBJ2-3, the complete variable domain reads KAGVTQTPRYLIKTRGQQVTLSCSPISGHRSVSWYQQTPGQGLQFLFEYFSETQRNKGNFPGRFSGRQFSNSRSEMNVSTLELGDSALYLCASSLGTSMDTQYFGPGTRLTVL.

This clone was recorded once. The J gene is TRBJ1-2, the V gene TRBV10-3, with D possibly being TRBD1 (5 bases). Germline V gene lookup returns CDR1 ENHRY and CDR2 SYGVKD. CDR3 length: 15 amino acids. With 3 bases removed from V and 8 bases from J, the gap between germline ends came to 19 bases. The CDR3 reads CAISESLQGGWGYTF. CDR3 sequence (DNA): TGTGCCATCAGTGAAAGTTTGCAGGGAGGGTGGGGCTACACCTTC.

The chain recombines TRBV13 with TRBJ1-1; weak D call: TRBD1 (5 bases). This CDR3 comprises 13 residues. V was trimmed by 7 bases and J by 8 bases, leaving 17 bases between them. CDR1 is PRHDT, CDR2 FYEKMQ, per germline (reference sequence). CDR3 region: CASNLGFRTEAFF. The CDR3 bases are TGTGCCAGCAATTTAGGTTTCAGGACAGAAGCTTTCTTT.

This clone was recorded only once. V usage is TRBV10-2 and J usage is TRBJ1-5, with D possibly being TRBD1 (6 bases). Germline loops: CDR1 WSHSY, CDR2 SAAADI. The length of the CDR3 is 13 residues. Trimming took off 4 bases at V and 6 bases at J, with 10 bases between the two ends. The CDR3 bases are TGCGCCAGCAGTGGACAGGCAATTCAGCCCCAGCATTTT. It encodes CASSGQAIQPQHF.

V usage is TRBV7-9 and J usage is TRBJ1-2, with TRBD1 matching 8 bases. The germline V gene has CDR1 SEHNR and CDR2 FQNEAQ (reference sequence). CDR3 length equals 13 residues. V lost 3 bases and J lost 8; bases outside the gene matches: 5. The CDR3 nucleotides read TGTGCCAGCAGCTTTTCGGACAGGGCGGGCTACACCTTC. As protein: CASSFSDRAGYTF.

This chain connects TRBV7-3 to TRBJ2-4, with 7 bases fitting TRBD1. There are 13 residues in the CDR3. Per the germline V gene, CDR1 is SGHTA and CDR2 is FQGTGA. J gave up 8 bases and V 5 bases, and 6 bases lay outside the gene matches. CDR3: CASSASGGDIQYF. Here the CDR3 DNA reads TGTGCCAGCAGCGCCTCAGGGGGAGACATTCAGTACTTC.

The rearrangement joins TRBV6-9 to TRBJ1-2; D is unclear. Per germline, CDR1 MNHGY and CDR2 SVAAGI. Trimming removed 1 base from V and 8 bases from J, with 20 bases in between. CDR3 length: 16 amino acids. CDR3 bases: TGTGCCAGCAGTTATTGGTCCCGTCCGCGGCGTCGGGGCTACACCTTC. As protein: CASSYWSRPRRRGYTF.

The CDR3 DNA reads TGTGCCAGCAGCGCGACAGATTCTGGAAACACCATATATTTT. The encoded protein is CASSATDSGNTIYF. J is TRBJ1-3 and V is TRBV7-9; possibly TRBD1 for D (5 bases). The V and J ends lost 5 bases and 1 base respectively, with 9 bases between them. This CDR3 region has 14 residues. Germline CDR1 and CDR2: SEHNR and FQNEAQ (reference sequence).

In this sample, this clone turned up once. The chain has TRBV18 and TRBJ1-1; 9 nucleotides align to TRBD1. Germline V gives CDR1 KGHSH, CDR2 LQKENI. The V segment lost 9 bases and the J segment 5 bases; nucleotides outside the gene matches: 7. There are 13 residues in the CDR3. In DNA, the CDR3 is TGTGCCAGTCTACAGGGGGCGGAAACTGAAGCTTTCTTT. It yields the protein CASLQGAETEAFF.

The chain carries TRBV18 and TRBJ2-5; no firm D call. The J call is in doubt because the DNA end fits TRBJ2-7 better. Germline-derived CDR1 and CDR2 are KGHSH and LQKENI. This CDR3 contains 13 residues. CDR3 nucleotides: TGTGCCAGCTCACAGAACAATGACTACGAGCAGTACTTC. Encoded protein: CASSQNNDYEQYF.

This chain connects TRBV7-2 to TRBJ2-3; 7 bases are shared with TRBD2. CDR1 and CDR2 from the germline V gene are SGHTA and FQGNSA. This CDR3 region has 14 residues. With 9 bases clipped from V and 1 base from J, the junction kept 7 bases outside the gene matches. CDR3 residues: CASSLRGGTDTQYF. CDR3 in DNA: TGTGCCAGTTCCCTTCGGGGGGGCACAGATACGCAGTATTTT.

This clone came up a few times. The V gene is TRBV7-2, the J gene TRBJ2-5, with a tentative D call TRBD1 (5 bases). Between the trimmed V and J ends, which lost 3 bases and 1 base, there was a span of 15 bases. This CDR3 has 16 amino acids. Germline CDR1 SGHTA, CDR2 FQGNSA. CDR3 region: CASSLFPGGAQETQYF. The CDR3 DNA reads TGTGCCAGCAGCTTGTTCCCCGGTGGGGCCCAAGAGACCCAGTACTTC.

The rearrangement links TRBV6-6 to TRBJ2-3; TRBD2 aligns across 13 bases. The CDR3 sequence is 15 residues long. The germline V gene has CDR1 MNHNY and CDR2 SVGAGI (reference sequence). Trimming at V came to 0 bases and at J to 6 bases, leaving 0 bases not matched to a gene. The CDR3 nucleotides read TGTGCCAGCAGTTACTCGGGACTAGCGGGGGATACGCAGTATTTT. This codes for CASSYSGLAGDTQYF.

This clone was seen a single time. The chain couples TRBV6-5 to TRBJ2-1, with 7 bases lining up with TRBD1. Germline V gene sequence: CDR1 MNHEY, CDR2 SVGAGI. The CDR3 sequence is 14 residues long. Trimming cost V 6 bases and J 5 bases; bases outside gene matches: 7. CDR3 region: CASSRDSLNNEQFF. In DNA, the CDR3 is TGTGCCAGCAGCCGGGACAGTCTCAACAATGAGCAGTTCTTC.

The CDR3 loop reads CASSRGRGSYEQYF. The CDR3 DNA reads as TGTGCCAGCAGCCGCGGACGGGGCTCCTACGAGCAGTACTTC. V usage is TRBV21-1 and J usage is TRBJ2-7; TRBD2 was called by the table and not checked on the DNA. TRBV21-1 is an annotated pseudogene. This CDR3 comprises 14 residues.

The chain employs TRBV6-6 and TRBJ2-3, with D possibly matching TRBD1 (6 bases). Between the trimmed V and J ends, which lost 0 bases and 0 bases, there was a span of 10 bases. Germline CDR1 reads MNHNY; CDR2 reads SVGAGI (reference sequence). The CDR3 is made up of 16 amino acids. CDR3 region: CASSYSRQGSTDTQYF. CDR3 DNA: TGTGCCAGCAGTTACTCGAGGCAGGGGAGCACAGATACGCAGTATTTT.

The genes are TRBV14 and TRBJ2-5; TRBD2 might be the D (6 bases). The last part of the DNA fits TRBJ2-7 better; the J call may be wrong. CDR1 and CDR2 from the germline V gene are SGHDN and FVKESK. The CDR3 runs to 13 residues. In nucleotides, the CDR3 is TGTGCCAGCAGCCAACTAGCGAACTACGAGCAGTACTTC. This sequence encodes CASSQLANYEQYF.

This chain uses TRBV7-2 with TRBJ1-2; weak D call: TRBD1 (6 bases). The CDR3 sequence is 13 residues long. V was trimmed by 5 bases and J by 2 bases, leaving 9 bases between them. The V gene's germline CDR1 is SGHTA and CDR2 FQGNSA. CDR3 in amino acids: CASSLGQNYGYTF. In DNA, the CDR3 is TGTGCCAGCAGCCTCGGACAGAACTATGGCTACACCTTC.

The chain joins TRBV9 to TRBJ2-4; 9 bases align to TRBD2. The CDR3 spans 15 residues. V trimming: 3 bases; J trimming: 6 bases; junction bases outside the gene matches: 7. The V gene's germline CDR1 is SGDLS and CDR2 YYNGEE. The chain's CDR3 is CASSERGGASNIQYF. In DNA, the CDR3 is TGTGCCAGCAGCGAACGCGGGGGGGCCTCAAACATTCAGTACTTC.

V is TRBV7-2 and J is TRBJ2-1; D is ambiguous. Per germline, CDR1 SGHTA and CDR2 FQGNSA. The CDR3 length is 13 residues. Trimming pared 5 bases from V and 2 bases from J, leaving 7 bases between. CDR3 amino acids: CASSRDTYNEQFF. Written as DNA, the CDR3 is TGTGCCAGCAGCCGCGACACCTACAATGAGCAGTTCTTC.

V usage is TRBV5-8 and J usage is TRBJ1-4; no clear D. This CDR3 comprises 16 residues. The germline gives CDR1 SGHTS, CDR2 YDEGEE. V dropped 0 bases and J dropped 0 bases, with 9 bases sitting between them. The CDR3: CASSLGSAATNEKLFF. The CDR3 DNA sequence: TGTGCCAGCAGCTTGGGGAGCGCTGCAACTAATGAAAAACTGTTTTTT. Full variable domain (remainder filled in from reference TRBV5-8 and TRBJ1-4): EAGVTQSPTHLIKTRGQQATLRCSPISGHTSVYWYQQALGLGLQFLLWYDEGEERNRGNFPPRFSGRQFPNYSSELNVNALELEDSALYLCASSLGSAATNEKLFFGSGTQLSVL.

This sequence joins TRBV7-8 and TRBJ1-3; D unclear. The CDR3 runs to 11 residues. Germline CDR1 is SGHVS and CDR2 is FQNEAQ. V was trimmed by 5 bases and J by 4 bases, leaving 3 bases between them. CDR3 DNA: TGTGCCAGCAGCCTAGGAAACACCATATATTTT. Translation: CASSLGNTIYF. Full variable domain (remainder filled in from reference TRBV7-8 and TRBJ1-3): GAGVSQSPRYKVAKRGQDVALRCDPISGHVSLFWYQQALGQGPEFLTYFQNEAQLDKSGLPSDRFFAERPEGSVSTLKIQRTQQEDSAVYLCASSLGNTIYFGEGSWLTVV.

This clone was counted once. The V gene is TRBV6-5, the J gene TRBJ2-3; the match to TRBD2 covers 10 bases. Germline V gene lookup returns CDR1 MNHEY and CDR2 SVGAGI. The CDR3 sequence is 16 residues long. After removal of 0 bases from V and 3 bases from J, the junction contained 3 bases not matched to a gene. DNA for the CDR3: TGTGCCAGCAGTTACTCTCCTAGCGGGGGAACAGATACGCAGTATTTT. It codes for CASSYSPSGGTDTQYF.

The CDR3 DNA follows: TGTGCCAGCTCAGGGACTCAGCTCTCCTCACCCCTCCACTTT. This translates into CASSGTQLSSPLHF. The rearrangement links TRBV18 to TRBJ1-6, with D possibly matching TRBD1 (5 bases). CDR1 is KGHSH and CDR2 is LQKENI in the germline V gene. CDR3 length equals 14 residues. Trimming shortened V by 5 bases and J by 10 bases, and 15 bases separated the two germline ends.

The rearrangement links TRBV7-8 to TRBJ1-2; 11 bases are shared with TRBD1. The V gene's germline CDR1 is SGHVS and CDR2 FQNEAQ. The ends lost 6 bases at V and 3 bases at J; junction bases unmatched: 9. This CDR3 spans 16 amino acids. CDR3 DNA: TGTGCCAGCAGTTCCAACGCGGGACAGGGGGACTATGGCTACACCTTC. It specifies CASSSNAGQGDYGYTF.

CDR3 sequence: CASSLGGVGTSPQETQYF. The DNA of the CDR3 is TGTGCCAGCAGCTTGGGTGGAGTGGGCACTAGCCCTCAAGAGACCCAGTACTTC. The gene calls are TRBV5-6 and TRBJ2-5; D possibly corresponds to TRBD2 (6 bases). This CDR3 is 18 amino acids long. V was shortened by 0 bases and J by 2 bases, with 20 bases between the two germline ends. Germline CDR1 is SGHDT and CDR2 is YYEEEE.